This entry lists 3 T cell receptor beta chains sequenced from one sample in a study of blood T cell repertoires in COVID-19. Sequencing used immunoSEQ multiplex PCR; TCRdb keeps in-frame clones, though not all of them. The sample has under 250,000 clones; more than 70% are singletons. The specimen sequenced was peripheral blood. These receptors all come from a man in his forties or fifties with active or convalescent COVID-19.

V gene TRBV3-1 (or the pseudogene TRBV3-2) combines with J gene TRBJ2-7; the match to TRBD2 covers 9 bases. The CDR3 has 14 residues. Trimming at V came to 4 bases and at J to 3 bases, leaving 4 bases not matched to a gene. CDR1 LGHDT and CDR2 YNNKEL come from the germline V gene (reference sequence). The CDR3 DNA follows: TGTGCCAGCAGCCGGGCGGGAGGGGTCTACGAGCAGTACTTC. Residues: CASSRAGGVYEQYF.

The V call is TRBV30, the J call TRBJ1-3; D remains ambiguous. Trimming pared 2 bases from V and 4 bases from J, leaving 6 bases between. There are 12 residues in the CDR3. Germline V gives CDR1 GTSNPN, CDR2 SVGIG (reference sequence). In DNA, the CDR3 is TGTGCCTGGAGTAAACAGGGAAACACCATATATTTT. Translation: CAWSKQGNTIYF. Filled out from reference TRBV30 and TRBJ1-3, the complete variable domain reads SQTIHQWPATLVQPVGSPLSLECTVEGTSNPNLYWYRQAAGRGLQLLFYSVGIGQISSEVPQNLSASRPQDRQFILSSKKLLLSDSGFYLCAWSKQGNTIYFGEGSWLTVV.

The chain combines TRBV27 with TRBJ2-7, with D possibly TRBD2 on 5 matching bases. The length of the CDR3 is 14 residues. Trimming pared 3 bases from V and 3 bases from J, leaving 12 bases between. Per the germline V gene, CDR1 is MNHEY and CDR2 is SMNVEV (reference sequence). Written as DNA, the CDR3 is TGTGCCAGCAGTTTTACCAGCGGAAACTACGAGCAGTACTTC. Translated, it gives CASSFTSGNYEQYF.